The 18 T cell receptor beta chains below all came from one sample that was sequenced in a study of cytomegalovirus exposure and HLA in healthy donors. The PCR used 60 Vbeta and 13 Jbeta primers. Some clones are missing from TCRdb's copy, which holds only in-frame ones; the method was immunoSEQ multiplex PCR. The sample holds some 89,000 clones, about 81% seen once. The sequencing input was PBMCs. The receptor source for this set is a woman aged 40 to 55 in good health and CMV-seropositive.

The V gene is TRBV6-5, the J gene TRBJ1-2, with D uncertain. Germline loops: CDR1 MNHEY, CDR2 SVGAGI. V lost 9 bases to trimming and J lost 6 bases, with 17 bases between them. CDR3 length equals 13 residues. The CDR3, as DNA: TGTGCCAGTTCCTCGAGGATGGTAGATGGCTACACCTTC. Amino acid sequence: CASSSRMVDGYTF.

The V and J genes are TRBV30 and TRBJ1-2, with a weak D call TRBD1 (5 bases). The CDR3 runs to 12 residues. V was shortened by 0 bases and J by 8 bases, with 10 bases between the two germline ends. The germline CDR1 and CDR2 sequences are GTSNPN and SVGIG (reference sequence). The CDR3 region has the DNA TGTGCCTGGAGTGTGGGGGGAAACGGCTACACCTTC. Residues: CAWSVGGNGYTF. The full variable domain, with the rest looked up from reference TRBV30 and TRBJ1-2, is SQTIHQWPATLVQPVGSPLSLECTVEGTSNPNLYWYRQAAGRGLQLLFYSVGIGQISSEVPQNLSASRPQDRQFILSSKKLLLSDSGFYLCAWSVGGNGYTFGSGTRLTVV.

The chain couples TRBV5-4 to TRBJ1-1; TRBD1 agrees at 10 bases. With 4 bases clipped from V and 1 base from J, the junction kept 4 bases outside the gene matches. This CDR3 region has 15 residues. The germline gives CDR1 SGHNT, CDR2 YYREEE (reference sequence). The CDR3 DNA sequence: TGTGCCAGCAGCATCCGGGACAGGGGGAACACTGAAGCTTTCTTT. Protein: CASSIRDRGNTEAFF.

The chain uses TRBV5-1 and TRBJ2-1, with TRBD2 matching 7 bases. The germline V gene encodes CDR1 SGHRS and CDR2 YFSETQ. Trimming took 1 base from V and 3 from J; bases not matched to a gene: 7. The CDR3 covers 16 residues. CDR3 nucleotide sequence: TGCGCCAGCAGCTTGCTTGTAGCGGGTAACTACAATGAGCAGTTCTTC. Translation gives CASSLLVAGNYNEQFF.

V and J are TRBV25-1 and TRBJ1-4, with D possibly TRBD1 on 5 matching bases. Germline V CDR1 and CDR2: MGHDK, SYGVNS. Deletions cut 4 bases from V and 5 bases from J, with 11 bases between. The CDR3 sequence is 14 residues long. In DNA, the CDR3 is TGTGCCAGCAGTGTTCCAGGGTCAAATGAAAAACTGTTTTTT. Translating gives CASSVPGSNEKLFF. The entire variable domain, with the rest obtained from reference TRBV25-1 and TRBJ1-4, is as follows: EADIYQTPRYLVIGTGKKITLECSQTMGHDKMYWYQQDPGMELHLIHYSYGVNSTEKGDLSSESTVSRIRTEHFPLTLESARPSHTSQYLCASSVPGSNEKLFFGSGTQLSVL.

The V and J genes are TRBV29-1 and TRBJ1-1, with D uncertain. The V gene's germline CDR1 is SQVTM and CDR2 ANQGSEA. Trimming shortened V by 3 bases and J by 5 bases, and 7 bases separated the two germline ends. This CDR3 is built from 11 residues. CDR3 sequence reads: CSVDPGTEAFF. CDR3 in DNA: TGCAGCGTTGATCCGGGGACTGAAGCTTTCTTT. Complete variable domain (other parts from reference TRBV29-1 and TRBJ1-1): SAVISQKPSRDICQRGTSLTIQCQVDSQVTMMFWYRQQPGQSLTLIATANQGSEATYESGFVIDKFPISRPNLTFSTLTVSNMSPEDSSIYLCSVDPGTEAFFGQGTRLTVV.

This chain links TRBV9 with TRBJ1-1; TRBD1 is a possible D gene (5 bases). The CDR3 has 13 residues. The germline CDR1 and CDR2 sequences are SGDLS and YYNGEE. V was trimmed by 3 bases and J by 8 bases, leaving 14 bases between them. For the CDR3, the DNA is TGTGCCAGCAGCGGCCGACTGGAGGGGGAAGCTTTCTTT. Protein product: CASSGRLEGEAFF. The whole variable domain, remainder taken from reference TRBV9 and TRBJ1-1, is DSGVTQTPKHLITATGQRVTLRCSPRSGDLSVYWYQQSLDQGLQFLIQYYNGEERAKGNILERFSAQQFPDLHSELNLSSLELGDSALYFCASSGRLEGEAFFGQGTRLTVV.

The J gene is TRBJ2-3, the V gene TRBV2; D unresolved. V shed 7 bases and J shed 5 bases, with 13 bases lying between them. The CDR3 covers 13 residues. CDR1 is SNHLY, CDR2 FYNNEI, per germline. In nucleotides, the CDR3 is TGTGCCAGCACTAGAGTTTTCGGAGATACGCAGTATTTT. Protein sequence: CASTRVFGDTQYF.

J is TRBJ2-3 and V is TRBV6-5, with D maybe TRBD2 (5 bases). Trimming cost V 6 bases and J 0 bases, with 10 bases left between them. The CDR3 has 14 residues. Germline V gene data show CDR1 as MNHEY and CDR2 as SVGAGI. The CDR3 reads CASRPGISTDTQYF. The DNA for the CDR3 is TGTGCCAGCAGGCCCGGGATTAGCACAGATACGCAGTATTTT.

About this clone: A read error may account for a junction end that differs from germline. Other DNA sequences in this specimen translate into the identical CDR3. The genes are TRBV27 and TRBJ2-3; 12 nucleotides agree with TRBD2. Germline V gives CDR1 MNHEY, CDR2 SMNVEV (reference sequence). The CDR3 is 17 amino acids. CDR3 DNA sequence: TGCGCCAGCAGTTCGGGACTAGCGGGCTATACCACAGATACGCAGTATTTT. It translates to CASSSGLAGYTTDTQYF.

The rearrangement uses TRBV4-1 and TRBJ1-1; D call uncertain. V lost 2 bases and J 3 bases, leaving 10 bases between the germline ends. Germline CDR1 reads MGHRA; CDR2 reads YSYEKL. The CDR3 extends over 14 amino acids. The CDR3 region is CASSQLLRDTEAFF. CDR3 coding DNA: TGCGCCAGCAGCCAACTACTACGGGACACTGAAGCTTTCTTT.

The V gene is TRBV6-5, the J gene TRBJ2-1; D is undetermined. This CDR3 comprises 15 residues. V gave up 0 bases and J gave up 7 bases, with 13 bases separating them. CDR1 is MNHEY and CDR2 is SVGAGI in the germline V gene. DNA for the CDR3: TGTGCCAGCAGTTACTCGTACGTTAAGACTAATGAGCAGTTCTTC. It yields the protein CASSYSYVKTNEQFF.

The V and J genes are TRBV5-1 and TRBJ1-1, with unresolved D. V was clipped by 3 bases and J by 0 bases, with 9 bases between them. CDR1 is SGHRS, CDR2 YFSETQ, per germline. The CDR3 totals 14 residues. CDR3 protein: CASSSTVMNTEAFF. For the CDR3, the DNA is TGCGCCAGCAGCTCCACAGTCATGAACACTGAAGCTTTCTTT.

The chain recombines TRBV11-3 with TRBJ1-1; the D gene is possibly TRBD1 (6 bases). Trimming removed 6 bases from V and 1 base from J, with 12 bases in between. This CDR3 spans 14 amino acids. Germline CDR1 SGHNT, CDR2 YENEEA. DNA for the CDR3: TGTGCCAGCAGACCGCCACAGGGGAACACTGAAGCTTTCTTT. Its translation: CASRPPQGNTEAFF. Filled out from reference TRBV11-3 and TRBJ1-1, the complete variable domain reads EAGVVQSPRYKIIEKKQPVAFWCNPISGHNTLYWYLQNLGQGPELLIRYENEEAVDDSQLPKDRFSAERLKGVDSTLKIQPAELGDSAVYLCASRPPQGNTEAFFGQGTRLTVV.

J is TRBJ2-3 and V is TRBV28; 13 bases are shared with TRBD2. Germline CDR1 MDHEN, CDR2 SYDVKM. V dropped 3 bases and J dropped 4; count of bases not matched to a gene: 10. The CDR3 extends over 18 amino acids. The CDR3 reads CASSFYTTGLAGPDTQYF. The DNA of the CDR3 is TGTGCCAGCAGTTTTTATACTACGGGACTAGCGGGACCAGATACGCAGTATTTT.

This clone has just one count. J is TRBJ1-2 and V is TRBV2; 8 bases fit TRBD1. Unmatched junction bases numbered 5, after V lost 1 base and J lost 4 bases. The CDR3 loop spans 15 amino acids. CDR1 and CDR2 from the germline V gene are SNHLY and FYNNEI. The CDR3 sequence is CASSEEGQGLYGYTF. For the CDR3, the DNA is TGTGCCAGCAGTGAAGAAGGACAGGGACTCTATGGCTACACCTTC.

The chain is built from TRBV7-3 and TRBJ2-1; 7 bases line up with TRBD1. The CDR3 totals 18 residues. Per germline, CDR1 SGHTA and CDR2 FQGTGA. Trimming cost V 0 bases and J 4 bases; bases outside gene matches: 12. The CDR3 reads CASSLTLPTPGQYNEQFF. CDR3 sequence (DNA): TGTGCCAGCAGCTTAACACTCCCCACTCCGGGACAGTACAATGAGCAGTTCTTC.

J is TRBJ2-5 and V is TRBV9; 8 nucleotides line up with TRBD1. The V gene's germline CDR1 is SGDLS and CDR2 YYNGEE. There are 16 residues in the CDR3. V was clipped by 3 bases and J by 5 bases; unmatched bases: 12. CDR3 in DNA: TGTGCCAGCAGCGGAGGGATCGGGACAGGTGGGGAGACCCAGTACTTC. Its translation is CASSGGIGTGGETQYF. The variable domain in full, completed from reference TRBV9 and TRBJ2-5, reads DSGVTQTPKHLITATGQRVTLRCSPRSGDLSVYWYQQSLDQGLQFLIQYYNGEERAKGNILERFSAQQFPDLHSELNLSSLELGDSALYFCASSGGIGTGGETQYFGPGTRLLVL.